A single sample is the source of the 21 T cell receptor beta chains below, sequenced in a study of control samples from healthy donors and cancer patients. The repertoire was sequenced with immunoSEQ multiplex PCR; TCRdb's copy has only in-frame clones and lacks some. This sample carries some 74,000 clones, approximately 94% of them seen once, and the ten largest clones take roughly 3%. Sequenced: blood. These receptors all come from a woman younger than 45 in good health.

This chain joins TRBV15 and TRBJ1-1; D is uncertain. Between the trimmed V and J ends, which lost 5 bases and 1 base, there was a span of 17 bases. The CDR3 loop spans 16 amino acids. Germline CDR1 reads LNHNV; CDR2 reads YYDKDF (reference sequence). The DNA for the CDR3 is TGTGCCACCAGCGGACGAGTGGAGGGTTGGAACACTGAAGCTTTCTTT. Its protein product is CATSGRVEGWNTEAFF.

As to this clone: The sample contains more than one DNA sequence encoding this CDR3. The chain uses TRBV9 and TRBJ1-6, with D possibly being TRBD1 (6 bases). From germline, CDR1 is SGDLS and CDR2 YYNGEE. The CDR3 is 18 amino acids. V lost 4 bases to trimming and J lost 7 bases, with 24 bases between them. The CDR3 DNA sequence: TGTGCCAGCAGCCCCTACCGGGGGGGGGCGGGGGCAAATTCACCCCTCCACTTT. Its translation: CASSPYRGGAGANSPLHF.

This chain links TRBV3-1 (or the pseudogene TRBV3-2) with TRBJ2-1; D gene unclear. This CDR3 spans 14 amino acids. In germline, CDR1 is LGHDT, CDR2 YNNKEL (reference sequence). Trimming left V 2 bases short and J 10 bases short, with 15 bases between. The chain's CDR3 is CASSQKGTDEEQFF. The CDR3 DNA is TGTGCCAGCAGCCAAAAGGGTACAGATGAGGAGCAGTTCTTC.

The chain has TRBV6-5 and TRBJ1-2; 7 positions agree with TRBD1. The V gene end was trimmed by 6 bases and the J gene end by 1 base; junction bases not matched to a gene: 5. CDR1 MNHEY and CDR2 SVGAGI come from the germline V gene. The CDR3 is made up of 14 amino acids. In nucleotides, the CDR3 is TGTGCCAGCAGAGAGTACAGGGGTAACTATGGCTACACCTTC. Its protein product is CASREYRGNYGYTF.

V usage is TRBV9 and J usage is TRBJ2-1, with D perhaps TRBD1 or TRBD2 (6 bases each). Germline CDR1 reads SGDLS; CDR2 reads YYNGEE. V was shortened by 1 base and J by 4 bases, with 12 bases between the two germline ends. The CDR3 is 15 residues long. CDR3 DNA: TGTGCCAGCAGCGTAATGGGGGGCGCTTACAATGAGCAGTTCTTC. This gives the protein CASSVMGGAYNEQFF.

The chain couples TRBV15 to TRBJ2-5; 11 bases are a match to TRBD2. The CDR3 covers 16 residues. The trim removed 2 bases at V and 4 bases at J, leaving 6 bases unmatched. Germline V gives CDR1 LNHNV, CDR2 YYDKDF (reference sequence). The CDR3 protein is CATSRLLAGEGETQYF. For the CDR3, the DNA is TGTGCCACCAGCAGACTACTAGCGGGGGAGGGAGAGACCCAGTACTTC.

This clone was detected only once. J is TRBJ1-2 and V is TRBV28; D is undetermined. Trimming cost V 3 bases and J 5 bases, with 4 bases left between them. Germline V gives CDR1 MDHEN, CDR2 SYDVKM. The CDR3 has 11 residues. CDR3 nucleotide sequence: TGTGCCAGCAGTTTTAGATATGGCTACACCTTC. Translating it yields CASSFRYGYTF.

This sequence joins TRBV3-1 (or the pseudogene TRBV3-2) and TRBJ2-7, with a possible D match to TRBD1 (6 bases). The CDR3 contains 13 residues. V lost 3 bases, J lost 4 bases, and 10 bases lay in between. Per germline, CDR1 LGHDT and CDR2 YNNKEL (reference sequence). The CDR3 protein is CASSQGAGYEQYF. CDR3 nucleotides: TGTGCCAGCAGCCAGGGGGCGGGTTACGAGCAGTACTTC.

This clone was detected a few times. The V gene is TRBV12-5, the J gene TRBJ2-1; D remains unclear. The V gene's germline CDR1 is LGHNT and CDR2 FRNRAP. Trimming took off 8 bases at V and 8 bases at J, with 10 bases between the two ends. This CDR3 has 11 amino acids. This CDR3 is CASRESDEQFF. Written as DNA, the CDR3 is TGTGCTAGTCGAGAGTCGGATGAGCAGTTCTTC.

This chain uses TRBV4-1 with TRBJ2-5; maybe TRBD2 (5 bases). V gave up 0 bases and J gave up 4 bases, with 9 bases separating them. The CDR3 covers 14 residues. Germline loops: CDR1 MGHRA, CDR2 YSYEKL. CDR3 in amino acids: CASSQDSGRETQYF. CDR3 sequence (DNA): TGCGCCAGCAGCCAAGACTCGGGGAGAGAGACCCAGTACTTC.

This clone was counted once. The chain has TRBV6-5 and TRBJ1-1; D remains ambiguous. Per germline, CDR1 MNHEY and CDR2 SVGAGI. The CDR3 length is 14 residues. Trimming pared 5 bases from V and 1 base from J, leaving 11 bases between. CDR3 loop: CASSLRNTNTEAFF. The CDR3 DNA sequence: TGTGCCAGCAGTCTCAGGAATACGAACACTGAAGCTTTCTTT.

The chain couples TRBV6-6 to TRBJ1-2; 9 bases map to TRBD1. J gave up 4 bases and V 2 bases, and 5 bases lay outside the gene matches. Germline loops: CDR1 MNHNY, CDR2 SVGAGI (reference sequence). This CDR3 contains 15 residues. The CDR3 coding sequence is TGTGCCAGCAGTTACCTTACAGGGGGCGGCTATGGCTACACCTTC. Protein product: CASSYLTGGGYGYTF.

J is TRBJ1-1 and V is TRBV28; tentatively, D is TRBD1 (5 bases). The CDR3 has 13 residues. V lost 8 bases to trimming and J lost 4 bases, with 14 bases between them. Germline V lookup: CDR1 MDHEN, CDR2 SYDVKM. In nucleotides, the CDR3 is TGTGCCAGCGGGACCTACCGGGGCACTGAAGCTTTCTTT. It specifies CASGTYRGTEAFF.

The chain carries TRBV5-1 and TRBJ2-1; D unresolved. Per germline, CDR1 SGHRS and CDR2 YFSETQ. This CDR3 region has 16 residues. Trimming pared 2 bases from V and 2 bases from J, leaving 14 bases between. The CDR3: CASSLGPIGTYNEQFF. CDR3 nucleotides: TGCGCCAGCAGCTTAGGGCCAATCGGCACCTACAATGAGCAGTTCTTC.

The sample holds one count of this clone. V is TRBV5-4 and J is TRBJ1-2; D is uncertain. In germline, CDR1 is SGHNT, CDR2 YYREEE (reference sequence). The CDR3 has 15 amino acids. V lost 4 bases to trimming and J lost 0 bases, with 13 bases between them. The CDR3 DNA is TGTGCCAGCAGCCGCGTTGTCGGGGCTAACTATGGCTACACCTTC. Its protein is CASSRVVGANYGYTF.

The chain employs TRBV7-6 and TRBJ1-3; the D is unclear. The CDR3 length is 15 residues. Germline CDR1 and CDR2: SGHVS and FNYEAQ. V lost 2 bases and J lost 0, with 8 bases in between. The CDR3 DNA follows: TGTGCCAGCAGCTTATCGGGTGGCTCTGGAAACACCATATATTTT. This gives the protein CASSLSGGSGNTIYF.

V is TRBV12-3 or TRBV12-4 and J is TRBJ1-2; D unclear. V was pared by 4 bases and J by 8 bases, with 8 bases between. The CDR3 is 11 amino acids. As DNA, the CDR3 is TGTGCCAGCAGTTATCTTTGGGGCTACACCTTC. It yields the protein CASSYLWGYTF.

This chain connects TRBV29-1 to TRBJ1-2; the match to TRBD1 covers 8 bases. This CDR3 has 13 residues. Trimming removed 3 bases from V and 8 bases from J; junction bases left unmatched: 8. Looked up from germline, CDR1 is SQVTM and CDR2 is ANQGSEA. The CDR3 nucleotides read TGCAGCGTTGAGCCAGGGGGCAGTCCAGGCTACACCTTC. It translates to CSVEPGGSPGYTF.

The chain carries TRBV9 and TRBJ1-2; no firm D call. CDR1 is SGDLS and CDR2 is YYNGEE in the germline V gene. The CDR3 runs to 12 residues. The V gene lost 4 bases and the J gene lost 2 bases, with 6 bases spanning the gap. This CDR3 reads CASSRENYGYTF. CDR3 bases: TGTGCCAGCAGCAGGGAAAACTATGGCTACACCTTC.

The CDR3, as DNA: TGTGCCAGCTCCCGTCTCCAGGGAGACACTGAAGCTTTCTTT. Its protein product is CASSRLQGDTEAFF. This sequence joins TRBV18 and TRBJ1-1; the D gene is possibly TRBD1 (5 bases). Deletions cut 6 bases from V and 3 bases from J, with 14 bases between. CDR1 is KGHSH and CDR2 is LQKENI in the germline V gene. The CDR3 runs 14 residues.

The CDR3 reads CATRGRDQPQHF. Written as DNA, the CDR3 is TGTGCCACCAGGGGCCGCGATCAGCCCCAGCATTTT. The rearrangement links TRBV15 to TRBJ1-5, with unresolved D. Germline V gives CDR1 LNHNV, CDR2 YYDKDF (reference sequence). This CDR3 contains 12 residues. Trimming cost V 6 bases and J 5 bases, with 8 bases left between them.